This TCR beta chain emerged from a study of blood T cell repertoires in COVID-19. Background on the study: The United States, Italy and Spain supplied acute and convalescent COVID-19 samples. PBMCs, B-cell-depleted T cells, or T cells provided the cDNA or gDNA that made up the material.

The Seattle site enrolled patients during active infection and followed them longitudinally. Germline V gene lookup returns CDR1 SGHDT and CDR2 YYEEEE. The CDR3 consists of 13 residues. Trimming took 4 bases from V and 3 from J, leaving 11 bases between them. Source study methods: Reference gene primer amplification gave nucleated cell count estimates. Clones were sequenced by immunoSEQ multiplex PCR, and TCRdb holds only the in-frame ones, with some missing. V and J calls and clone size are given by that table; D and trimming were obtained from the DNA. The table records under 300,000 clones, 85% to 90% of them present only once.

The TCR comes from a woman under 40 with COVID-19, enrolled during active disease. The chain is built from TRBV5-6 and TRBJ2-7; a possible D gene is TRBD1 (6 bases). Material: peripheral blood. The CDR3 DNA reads TGTGCCAGCAGCATTAGCAGGGGCTACGAGCAGTACTTC. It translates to CASSISRGYEQYF.